These T cell receptor beta chains were read from a single sample in a study of radiation and T cells in renal cell carcinoma. TCRdb's table, derived via immunoSEQ multiplex PCR, lists solely in-frame clones and lacks some. The sample contains about 24,000 clones, nearly 60% of which appear only once. Source: tumor tissue, taken from a patient whose treatment was nephrectomy without radiotherapy. The receptor source for this set is a man aged 35 to 55 with renal cell carcinoma. The conserved cysteine and the conserved F or W are not part of the CDR3 here. A D gene is named only where the DNA matches it firmly.

TRBJ1-5 TRBD1 TRBV9 ASSVAGQGSEPQH
TRBJ1-2 NA TRBV5-6 ASSFKANYGYT
TRBJ1-1 NA TRBV7-2 ASSLSYTEAF
TRBJ2-2 TRBD1 TRBV9 ASSVEPQGANTGELF
TRBJ2-1 TRBD1 TRBV27 ASSPLRTGDNNEQF
TRBJ2-1 NA TRBV21-1 ASSKVGRLSSYNEQF
TRBJ1-5 NA TRBV5-5 ASSFSAEGNQPQH
TRBJ2-2 NA TRBV4-3 ASSPGQRGNLNTGELF
TRBJ1-1 NA TRBV28 ASSPGGGGGKAF
TRBJ2-1 NA TRBV7-9 ASSLDLLATYYNEQF
TRBJ2-3 NA TRBV5-4 ASSLFPGRSTDTQY
TRBJ1-2 NA TRBV9 ASSPQSYGYT
TRBJ1-2 NA TRBV6-1 ASRERTDYGYT
TRBJ1-3 NA TRBV5-1 ASSNPGGGTGNTIY
TRBJ1-4 TRBD1 TRBV4-3 ASSLKDRGNEKLF
TRBJ1-1 NA TRBV29-1 SVAQTGGTEAF
TRBJ1-2 NA TRBV6-5 ASRWAGKSFGGYT
TRBJ1-2 NA TRBV10-3 AISPARREGNGYT
TRBJ1-5 NA TRBV28 ASSYENLLNQPQH
TRBJ2-1 TRBD1 TRBV29-1 SVGGQGNEQF
TRBJ2-3 NA TRBV5-6 ASTPGTSSTDTQY
TRBJ2-7 TRBD2 TRBV5-1 ASSYRLAGEPSSYEQY
TRBJ1-6 TRBD1 TRBV15 ATSDGTDRSPLH